The present T cell receptor beta chain was sequenced within a study of molecular identifiers for immune sequencing clone quantification. Via MiXCR, TCRdb re-called the PCR reads, giving one row per CDR3 protein. The profile covers approximately 590,000 distinct CDR3 sequences, with 25% appearing a single time and 0.75% to 0.8% taken by the ten largest. CDR3 length: 17 amino acids. V lost 4 bases, J lost 3 bases, and 11 bases stayed unmatched. Germline V gene lookup returns CDR1 MNHEY and CDR2 SMNVEV (reference sequence). The J gene is TRBJ2-3, the V gene TRBV27; TRBD1 matches at 9 bases. This clonotype was sampled from a human donor in good health. Some libraries in this study had Jurkat cell RNA spiked in. The sample taken for sequencing was naive CD8+ T cells from blood, with Jurkat cell RNA spiked in. Subset meaning: FACS-sorted CD8+CD4-CCR7+CD45RA+ naive T cells. The CDR3: CASSSIRGTGITDTQYF. The CDR3 DNA is TGTGCCAGCAGTTCCATCCGGGGGACAGGGATAACAGATACGCAGTATTTT.